This TCR beta chain comes out of a study of cytomegalovirus exposure and HLA in healthy donors. Study-level points and caveats: In a later analysis, specific HLA alleles were associated with over 15,000 TCR beta sequences at a 0.05 false discovery rate.

Researchers ran the PCR with 60 Vbeta and 13 Jbeta primers. Sequencing was performed with immunoSEQ multiplex PCR; in TCRdb, only in-frame clones are kept and a portion is missing. The table has 120,000 or so clones, about 80% seen once; the top ten hold around 8.5%. Germline CDR1 is SGHTA and CDR2 is FQGNSA. The CDR3 extends over 15 amino acids. The V and J ends lost 3 bases and 0 bases respectively, with 8 bases between them. Comments on this clone: Its matching antigen is unknown.

The J gene is TRBJ1-4, the V gene TRBV7-2; D is unclear. The receptor was derived from a woman in her 50s in good health and CMV-seropositive. Specimen: PBMCs. CDR3 residues: CASSLRLSTNEKLFF. Written as DNA, the CDR3 is TGTGCCAGCAGCTTGAGGCTCTCAACTAATGAAAAACTGTTTTTT.